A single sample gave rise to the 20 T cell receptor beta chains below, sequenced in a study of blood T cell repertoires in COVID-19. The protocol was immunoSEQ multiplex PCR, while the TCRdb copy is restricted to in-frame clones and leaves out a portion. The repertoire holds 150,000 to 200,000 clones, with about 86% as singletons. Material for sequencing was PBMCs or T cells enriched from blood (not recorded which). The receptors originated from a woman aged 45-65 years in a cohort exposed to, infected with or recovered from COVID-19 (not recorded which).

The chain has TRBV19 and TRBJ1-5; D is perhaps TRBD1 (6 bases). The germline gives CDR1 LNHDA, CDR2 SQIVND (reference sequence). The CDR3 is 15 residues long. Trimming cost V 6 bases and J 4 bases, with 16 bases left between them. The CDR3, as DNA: TGTGCCAGTAGCCCGGGAGGGGGGCAGAATCAGCCCCAGCATTTT. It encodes CASSPGGGQNQPQHF.

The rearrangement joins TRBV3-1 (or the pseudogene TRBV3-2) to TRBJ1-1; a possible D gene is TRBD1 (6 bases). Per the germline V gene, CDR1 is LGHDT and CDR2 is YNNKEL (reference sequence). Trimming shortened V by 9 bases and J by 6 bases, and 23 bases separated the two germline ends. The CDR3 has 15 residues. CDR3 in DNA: TGTGCCAGGGTAGAGGGGGTTCCGAAGCTCGCTGAAGCTTTCTTT. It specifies CARVEGVPKLAEAFF.

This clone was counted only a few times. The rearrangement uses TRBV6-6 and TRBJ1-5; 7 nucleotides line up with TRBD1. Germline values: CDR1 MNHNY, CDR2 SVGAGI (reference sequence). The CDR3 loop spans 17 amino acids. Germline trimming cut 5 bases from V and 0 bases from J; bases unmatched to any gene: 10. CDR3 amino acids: CASSHLKGGFSNQPQHF. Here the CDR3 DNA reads TGTGCCAGCAGTCACCTGAAAGGGGGCTTTAGCAATCAGCCCCAGCATTTT.

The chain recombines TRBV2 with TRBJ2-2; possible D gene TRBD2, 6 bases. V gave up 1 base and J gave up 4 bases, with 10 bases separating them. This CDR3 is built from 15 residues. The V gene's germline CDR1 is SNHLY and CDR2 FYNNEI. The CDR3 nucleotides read TGTGCCAGCAGTGAAGTGCGGGGACCCACCGGGGAGCTGTTTTTT. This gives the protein CASSEVRGPTGELFF. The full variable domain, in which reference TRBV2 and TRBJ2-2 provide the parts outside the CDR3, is EPEVTQTPSHQVTQMGQEVILRCVPISNHLYFYWYRQILGQKVEFLVSFYNNEISEKSEIFDDQFSVERPDGSNFTLKIRSTKLEDSAMYFCASSEVRGPTGELFFGEGSRLTVL.

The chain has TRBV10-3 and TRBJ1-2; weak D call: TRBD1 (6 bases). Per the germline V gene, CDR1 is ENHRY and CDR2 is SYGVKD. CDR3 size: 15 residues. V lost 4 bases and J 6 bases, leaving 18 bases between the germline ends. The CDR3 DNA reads TGTGCCATCAGTGTGGTGTCAGGGGCGAGTGATGGCTACACCTTC. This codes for CAISVVSGASDGYTF.

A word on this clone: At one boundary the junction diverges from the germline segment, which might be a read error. This CDR3 reads CASRLDLGEETQYF. CDR3 DNA: TGTGCCAGCAGATTGGACCTAGGGGAAGAGACCCAGTACTTC. V and J are TRBV5-4 and TRBJ2-5; possible D gene TRBD1, 5 bases. The germline CDR1 and CDR2 sequences are SGHNT and YYREEE (reference sequence). The CDR3 contains 14 residues.

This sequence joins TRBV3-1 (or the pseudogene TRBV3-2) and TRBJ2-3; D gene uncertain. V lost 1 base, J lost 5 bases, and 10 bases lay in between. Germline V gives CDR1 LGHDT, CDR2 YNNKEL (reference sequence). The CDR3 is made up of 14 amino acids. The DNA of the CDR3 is TGTGCCAGCAGCCAAGCCGCGGAGAGAGATACGCAGTATTTT. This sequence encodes CASSQAAERDTQYF.

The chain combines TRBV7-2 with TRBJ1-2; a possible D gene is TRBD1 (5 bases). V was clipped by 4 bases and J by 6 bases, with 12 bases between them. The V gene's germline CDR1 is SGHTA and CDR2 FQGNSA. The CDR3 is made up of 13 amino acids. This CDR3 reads CASSSRGKDGYTF. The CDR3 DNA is TGTGCCAGCAGCTCCCGGGGGAAGGATGGCTACACCTTC.

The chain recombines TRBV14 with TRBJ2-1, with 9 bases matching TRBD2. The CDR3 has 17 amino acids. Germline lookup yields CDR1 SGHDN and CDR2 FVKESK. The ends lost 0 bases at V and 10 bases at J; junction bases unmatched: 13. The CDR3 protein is CASSQEDWTSVPREQFF. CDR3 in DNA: TGTGCCAGCAGCCAAGAGGATTGGACTAGCGTCCCCAGGGAGCAGTTCTTC.

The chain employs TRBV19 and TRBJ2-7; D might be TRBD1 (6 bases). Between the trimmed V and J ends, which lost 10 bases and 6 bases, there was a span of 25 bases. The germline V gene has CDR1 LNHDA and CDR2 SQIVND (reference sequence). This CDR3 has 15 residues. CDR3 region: CATHPGDRVRGEQYF. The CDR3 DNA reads TGTGCCACCCATCCAGGGGACCGAGTCCGAGGCGAGCAGTACTTC.

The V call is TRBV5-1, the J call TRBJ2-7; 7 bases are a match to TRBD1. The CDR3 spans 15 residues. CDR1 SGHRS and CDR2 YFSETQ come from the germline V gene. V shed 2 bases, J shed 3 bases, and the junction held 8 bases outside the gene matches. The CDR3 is CASSLLQGTDYEQYF. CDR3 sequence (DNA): TGCGCCAGCAGCTTACTCCAGGGGACAGACTACGAGCAGTACTTC.

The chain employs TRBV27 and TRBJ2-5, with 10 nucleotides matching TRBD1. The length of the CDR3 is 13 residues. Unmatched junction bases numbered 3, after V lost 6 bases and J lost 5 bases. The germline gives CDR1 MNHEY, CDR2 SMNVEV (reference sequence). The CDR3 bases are TGTGCCAGCAGGGGACAGGGGCTGGAGACCCAGTACTTC. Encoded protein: CASRGQGLETQYF.

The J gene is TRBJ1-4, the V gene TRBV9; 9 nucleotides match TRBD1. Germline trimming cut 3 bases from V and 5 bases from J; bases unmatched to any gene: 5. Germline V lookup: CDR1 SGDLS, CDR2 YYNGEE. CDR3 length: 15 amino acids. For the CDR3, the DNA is TGTGCCAGCAGCGGCCGGACAGGGGAGAATGAAAAACTGTTTTTT. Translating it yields CASSGRTGENEKLFF.

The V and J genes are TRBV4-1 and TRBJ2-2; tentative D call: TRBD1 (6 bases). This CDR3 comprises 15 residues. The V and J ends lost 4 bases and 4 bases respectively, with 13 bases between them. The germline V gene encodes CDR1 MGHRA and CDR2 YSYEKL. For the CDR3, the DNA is TGCGCCAGCAGCCCAAGGGGGTTGGGCACCGGGGAGCTGTTTTTT. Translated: CASSPRGLGTGELFF.

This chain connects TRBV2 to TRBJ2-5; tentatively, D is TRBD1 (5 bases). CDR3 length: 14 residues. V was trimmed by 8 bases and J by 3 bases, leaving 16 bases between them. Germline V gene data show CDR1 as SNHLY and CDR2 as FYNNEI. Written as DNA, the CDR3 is TGTGCCAGCTTCTTAGGGGCTAGAAAAGAGACCCAGTACTTC. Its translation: CASFLGARKETQYF.

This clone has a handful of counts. The CDR3 spells CASSFSVMLRGARNTIYF. CDR3 nucleotide sequence: TGTGCCAGCAGTTTCTCGGTTATGTTGCGCGGGGCCAGAAACACCATATATTTT. The chain couples TRBV28 to TRBJ1-3, with TRBD1 as a possible D gene (5 bases). CDR1 and CDR2 from the germline V gene are MDHEN and SYDVKM. The CDR3 totals 18 residues. Trimming left V 3 bases short and J 5 bases short, with 23 bases between.

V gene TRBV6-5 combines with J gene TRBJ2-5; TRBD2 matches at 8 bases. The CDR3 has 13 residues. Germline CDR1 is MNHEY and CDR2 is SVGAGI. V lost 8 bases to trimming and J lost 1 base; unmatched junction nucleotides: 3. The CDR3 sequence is CASCGRFQETQYF. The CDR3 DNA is TGTGCCAGCTGCGGGAGGTTCCAAGAGACCCAGTACTTC.

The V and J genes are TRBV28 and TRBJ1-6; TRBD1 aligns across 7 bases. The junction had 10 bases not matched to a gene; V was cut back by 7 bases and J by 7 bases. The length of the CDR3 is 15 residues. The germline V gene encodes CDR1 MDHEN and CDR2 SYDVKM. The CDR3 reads CASTQGGIPNSPLHF. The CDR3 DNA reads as TGTGCCAGCACTCAGGGGGGAATCCCCAATTCACCCCTCCACTTT.

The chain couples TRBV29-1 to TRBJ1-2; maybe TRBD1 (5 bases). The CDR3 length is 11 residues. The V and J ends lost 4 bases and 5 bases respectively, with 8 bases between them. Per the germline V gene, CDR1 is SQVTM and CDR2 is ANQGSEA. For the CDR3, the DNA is TGCAGCGTTGCCACAGGATATGGCTACACCTTC. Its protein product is CSVATGYGYTF.

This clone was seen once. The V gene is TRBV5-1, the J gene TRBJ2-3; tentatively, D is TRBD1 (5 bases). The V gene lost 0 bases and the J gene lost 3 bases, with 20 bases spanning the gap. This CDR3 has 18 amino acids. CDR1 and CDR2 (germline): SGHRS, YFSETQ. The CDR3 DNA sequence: TGCGCCAGCAGCTTGGTGGTTATGACAGCGAAACCTACAGATACGCAGTATTTT. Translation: CASSLVVMTAKPTDTQYF.